What follows are 24 T cell receptor beta chains derived from one specimen sequenced in a study of response to subunit inactivated influenza vaccine. TCRdb ran MiXCR on the RT-PCR reads and lists one entry per CDR3 protein. Of about 180,000 distinct CDR3 sequences listed, about a tenth were seen once; the top ten hold around 9.9%. Sequenced material: non-naive T cells sorted from PBMCs, taken on the day of vaccination. These receptors were collected from a man over 45 who received an inactivated influenza vaccine.

The gene calls are TRBV7-9 and TRBJ2-3; 10 positions match TRBD1. V lost 4 bases and J lost 7; bases outside the gene matches: 11. The CDR3 sequence is 16 residues long. The germline CDR1 and CDR2 sequences are SEHNR and FQNEAQ (reference sequence). The CDR3 is CASSSFGGTGVHTQYF. The CDR3 DNA is TGTGCCAGCAGCTCATTCGGCGGGACAGGGGTACATACGCAGTATTTT.

This clonotype was seen many times. CDR3 in DNA: TGCAGTGCTTCCGGGGACAGCAACAATGAGCAGTTCTTC. Amino acids: CSASGDSNNEQFF. This chain links TRBV20-1 with TRBJ2-1, with 7 bases fitting TRBD1. The CDR3 sequence is 13 residues long. With 5 bases clipped from V and 5 bases from J, the junction kept 6 bases outside the gene matches. Germline CDR1 and CDR2: DFQATT and SNEGSKA (reference sequence).

This clonotype was picked up a small number of times. This sequence joins TRBV15 and TRBJ1-1, with D tentatively TRBD1 (5 bases). The V and J ends lost 0 bases and 5 bases respectively, with 13 bases between them. CDR3 length: 15 amino acids. CDR1 LNHNV and CDR2 YYDKDF come from the germline V gene (reference sequence). The CDR3 DNA reads as TGTGCCACCAGCAGAGATAGTGCGGGGCTGACTGAAGCTTTCTTT. Protein: CATSRDSAGLTEAFF.

V and J are TRBV3-1 and TRBJ2-7; a weak D match, TRBD1 (5 bases). V gave up 0 bases and J gave up 4 bases, with 13 bases separating them. Germline V gene data show CDR1 as LGHDT and CDR2 as YNNKEL (reference sequence). The CDR3 has 15 residues. For the CDR3, the DNA is TGTGCCAGCAGCCAAGAGCTAGGGGCCGCTTACGAGCAGTACTTC. Protein product: CASSQELGAAYEQYF.

The chain links TRBV9 to TRBJ2-7; TRBD1 aligns across 9 bases. The V gene end was trimmed by 0 bases and the J gene end by 11 bases; junction bases not matched to a gene: 6. The CDR3 runs 13 residues. Germline assignment: CDR1 SGDLS and CDR2 YYNGEE. CDR3 DNA: TGTGCCAGCAGCGTAGCAGACAGGGGGATCGAGTACTTC. Translation gives CASSVADRGIEYF.

This clonotype has at least ten counts. The chain couples TRBV4-1 to TRBJ2-2; 7 nucleotides agree with TRBD2. The CDR3 spans 21 residues. V was clipped by 0 bases and J by 0 bases; unmatched bases: 16. CDR1 and CDR2 (germline): MGHRA, YSYEKL. The CDR3 spells CASSQEIFSSGYAANTGELFF. CDR3 DNA: TGCGCCAGCAGCCAAGAGATCTTTTCTAGCGGATACGCCGCGAACACCGGGGAGCTGTTTTTT.

This clonotype has a count of ten or more. The rearrangement links TRBV10-3 to TRBJ2-3; 7 nucleotides match TRBD2. There are 18 residues in the CDR3. CDR1 ENHRY and CDR2 SYGVKD come from the germline V gene. J was trimmed by 0 bases and V by 2 bases; bases with no gene match: 11. CDR3 amino acids: CAISETEGLAESTDTQYF. Here the CDR3 DNA reads TGTGCCATCAGTGAGACAGAGGGCCTAGCGGAAAGCACAGATACGCAGTATTTT.

V and J are TRBV5-1 and TRBJ1-6, with D tentatively TRBD1 (5 bases). From germline, CDR1 is SGHRS and CDR2 YFSETQ. V was clipped by 0 bases and J by 1 base, with 8 bases between them. This CDR3 has 16 amino acids. The CDR3 reads CASSLGGGSYNSPLHF. DNA for the CDR3: TGCGCCAGCAGCTTGGGCGGGGGTTCCTATAATTCACCCCTCCACTTT.

The J gene is TRBJ1-1, the V gene TRBV5-1; D perhaps matches TRBD1 (5 bases). V lost 2 bases and J 1 base, leaving 15 bases between the germline ends. Germline lookup yields CDR1 SGHRS and CDR2 YFSETQ. The CDR3 runs 16 residues. The CDR3 spells CASSLGDSRSNTEAFF. In nucleotides, the CDR3 is TGCGCCAGCAGCTTAGGAGACAGTAGGTCGAACACTGAAGCTTTCTTT.

This chain joins TRBV18 and TRBJ2-7; 11 bases are a match to TRBD2. The CDR3 is made up of 14 amino acids. CDR1 and CDR2 (germline): KGHSH, LQKENI. The ends lost 3 bases at V and 5 bases at J; junction bases unmatched: 3. The CDR3 nucleotides are TGTGCCAGCTCACCTAGCGGGAGGGCACACGAGCAGTACTTC. Residues: CASSPSGRAHEQYF.

The chain carries TRBV20-1 and TRBJ2-3; maybe TRBD2 (6 bases). The CDR3 length is 17 residues. With 2 bases removed from V and 0 bases from J, the gap between germline ends came to 18 bases. In germline, CDR1 is DFQATT, CDR2 SNEGSKA (reference sequence). The CDR3 DNA follows: TGCAGTGCTAGATCCGTAGATGGGGGGAGAAGCACAGATACGCAGTATTTT. This translates into CSARSVDGGRSTDTQYF.

This clonotype was recorded a few times. This rearrangement joins TRBV12-3 or TRBV12-4 to TRBJ2-5; TRBD2 might be the D (6 bases). CDR3 length: 11 residues. Trimming left V 4 bases short and J 9 bases short, with 9 bases between. The CDR3 loop is CASSSSVAQYF. CDR3 DNA: TGTGCCAGCAGTTCTAGCGTGGCCCAGTACTTC.

This clonotype was found a few times. The chain recombines TRBV6-1 with TRBJ1-1, with D hard to call. Germline V gene sequence: CDR1 MNHNS, CDR2 SASEGT. The CDR3 contains 15 residues. V was cut by 10 bases and J by 1 base, with 19 bases left in between. Here the CDR3 reads CATSPRRTSNTEAFF. The CDR3 DNA reads as TGTGCCACCTCACCTAGGCGGACTTCGAACACTGAAGCTTTCTTT.

This clonotype was counted ten times or more. J is TRBJ2-7 and V is TRBV7-2, with D possibly matching TRBD1 (6 bases). CDR3 length equals 15 residues. Germline V gene sequence: CDR1 SGHTA, CDR2 FQGNSA. The V gene lost 8 bases and the J gene lost 3 bases, with 20 bases spanning the gap. In DNA, the CDR3 is TGTGCCAGCGCTAGAAACAGGGCGGGCAGCTACGAGCAGTACTTC. Amino acid sequence: CASARNRAGSYEQYF.

This clonotype was seen repeatedly, ten times or more. The gene calls are TRBV12-3 or TRBV12-4 and TRBJ1-5; D uncertain. CDR3 length: 15 amino acids. Trimming removed 3 bases from V and 1 base from J, with 10 bases in between. The CDR3 sequence: CASSLSGFSNQPQHF. The DNA for the CDR3 is TGTGCCAGCAGTTTGTCCGGGTTCAGCAATCAGCCCCAGCATTTT.

The chain joins TRBV27 to TRBJ2-2, with TRBD1 identical over 7 bases. The CDR3 is made up of 15 amino acids. Trimming took 9 bases from V and 1 from J; bases not matched to a gene: 8. Looked up from germline, CDR1 is MNHEY and CDR2 is SMNVEV (reference sequence). CDR3 loop: CASKGQMKNTGELFF. In nucleotides, the CDR3 is TGTGCCAGTAAGGGACAGATGAAGAACACCGGGGAGCTGTTTTTT.

The CDR3 DNA is TGTGCCATCAACCCCGGGGGGGCCGTTAGTAATGAGCAGTTCTTC. Amino acid sequence: CAINPGGAVSNEQFF. V gene TRBV10-3 combines with J gene TRBJ2-1; TRBD2 matches 8 bases. The CDR3 totals 15 residues. Germline CDR1 reads ENHRY; CDR2 reads SYGVKD. The J segment lost 7 bases and the V segment lost 7 bases, leaving 12 bases of the junction unmatched.

This clonotype was seen a few times. This may be a read error: a much more frequent sequence differs by one nucleotide. This sequence joins TRBV6-4 and TRBJ1-5, with D perhaps matching TRBD1 (6 bases). Germline V CDR1 and CDR2: MRHNA, SNTAGT. The CDR3 has 14 residues. V gave up 2 bases and J gave up 1 base, with 6 bases separating them. The chain's CDR3 is CASSDGQSNQPQHF. For the CDR3, the DNA is TGTGCCAGCAGTGACGGACAGAGCAATCAGCCCCAGCATTTT.

The sample holds a few counts of this clonotype. This CDR3 is CSAASGTNYGYTF. CDR3 coding DNA: TGCAGTGCTGCTTCCGGGACTAACTATGGCTACACCTTC. The chain combines TRBV20-1 with TRBJ1-2; D is unclear. Germline loops: CDR1 DFQATT, CDR2 SNEGSKA (reference sequence). The ends were cut back, 5 bases at V and 0 bases at J, with 10 bases in the middle. The CDR3 is 13 amino acids.

The chain uses TRBV12-3 or TRBV12-4 and TRBJ2-1; 8 bases are shared with TRBD2. The CDR3 runs 12 residues. V trimming: 8 bases; J trimming: 6 bases; junction bases outside the gene matches: 3. CDR3 sequence reads: CASRGGGNEQFF. Here the CDR3 DNA reads TGTGCCAGCCGGGGGGGCGGCAATGAGCAGTTCTTC.

This clonotype was recorded a few times. The chain uses TRBV7-8 and TRBJ2-7; D remains ambiguous. This CDR3 contains 12 residues. The germline V gene has CDR1 SGHVS and CDR2 FQNEAQ. V lost 5 bases, J lost 2 bases, and 7 bases lay in between. The CDR3 is CASSQTTYEQYF. The DNA for the CDR3 is TGTGCCAGCAGCCAAACTACCTACGAGCAGTACTTC.

This clonotype has a count of ten or more. The gene calls are TRBV5-1 and TRBJ1-1; TRBD1 is a possible D gene (6 bases). Germline CDR1 and CDR2: SGHRS and YFSETQ. Between the trimmed V and J ends, which lost 5 bases and 8 bases, there was a span of 19 bases. The CDR3 totals 14 residues. The CDR3 DNA reads TGCGCCAGCAGAGTAAGAACAGGGTCGGCCGAAGCTTTCTTT. Protein: CASRVRTGSAEAFF.

This clonotype was seen only a few times. The genes are TRBV28 and TRBJ2-7; D may be TRBD2 (6 bases). There are 12 residues in the CDR3. Germline loops: CDR1 MDHEN, CDR2 SYDVKM. Trimming removed 5 bases at V and 11 bases at J, with 16 bases between. The CDR3 protein is CASSTAGWEKYF. CDR3 nucleotides: TGTGCCAGCAGTACCGCGGGGTGGGAGAAGTACTTC.

This sequence joins TRBV6-1 and TRBJ2-1; TRBD1 might be the D (6 bases). This CDR3 contains 15 residues. With 3 bases removed from V and 2 bases from J, the gap between germline ends came to 11 bases. The germline V gene encodes CDR1 MNHNS and CDR2 SASEGT. The CDR3 reads CASSDGTTAYNEQFF. In DNA form, the CDR3 reads TGTGCCAGCAGTGACGGGACAACAGCCTACAATGAGCAGTTCTTC.